The sequence of this T cell receptor (beta chain) was determined in a study of blood T cell repertoires in COVID-19. Study-wide background: The origin of the acute and convalescent COVID-19 samples was the United States, Italy and Spain. T cells, B-cell-depleted T cells, or PBMCs provided the cDNA or gDNA that served as material.

In the original analysis: Estimates of nucleated cell counts were drawn from the amplification of reference gene primers. Profiled with immunoSEQ multiplex PCR; TCRdb holds only in-frame clones, not every one. D and trimming come from the DNA, and the V and J calls and clone size come from that table. Of 250,000 to 350,000 clones in the sample, approximately 87% were seen once. CDR3 length: 13 residues. The germline CDR1 and CDR2 sequences are SQVTM and ANQGSEA. V dropped 5 bases and J dropped 0 bases, with 8 bases sitting between them. This sequence was found in a woman aged 50 to 60 who had recovered from COVID-19. This chain joins TRBV29-1 and TRBJ1-3; D perhaps matches TRBD1 (5 bases). The specimen was peripheral blood. The CDR3 sequence: CSVWTNSGNTIYF. DNA for the CDR3: TGCAGCGTTTGGACAAACTCTGGAAACACCATATATTTT.